This T cell receptor beta chain was documented in a study of shared clonotypes between healthy human individuals. Study-level points and caveats: Between four donors, naive CD4 clonotypes were shared at a level of about 5%.

The germline V gene has CDR1 GTSNPN and CDR2 SVGIG (reference sequence). CDR3 length: 16 amino acids. The V end lost 0 bases, the J end lost 4 bases, and 18 bases lay between the germline ends. In the case of this clone: The antigen is unknown.

The authors loaded around 220 ng DNA, 30,000 to 35,000 T cell genomes, into sorted-subset replicate PCRs. Sequencing used immunoSEQ multiplex PCR; TCRdb keeps in-frame clones, though not all of them. The table records around 2.3 million clones, about 94% of them present only once. The chain combines TRBV30 with TRBJ1-2; weak D call: TRBD1 (5 bases). The material sequenced was naive CD4+ T cells sorted from blood. Subset reported: CD45RA+ positively selected. This TCR came from a man aged 18-30 years in good health. CDR3: CAWSVLGTPRGYGYTF. For the CDR3, the DNA is TGTGCCTGGAGTGTACTGGGGACCCCACGGGGCTATGGCTACACCTTC.